A single T cell receptor beta chain is shown here with its context. Its matching antigen is unknown. The assay, immunoSEQ v3.0, was run at survey level. Using immunoSEQ multiplex PCR, the repertoire was profiled, and TCRdb retains in-frame clones only, with some absent. The sample lists around 20,000 clones; about nine tenths were seen once. Every HIV-positive participant received treatment in the United States. The data were taken from a study of long-term antiretroviral therapy in people with HIV. The wider study: Earliest sampling preceded the 2015 immediate-ART recommendation by about a decade. Whole-study findings and limits: Collection of the blood, which took place between the mid-2000s and the late 2010s, possibly occurred under older ART regimens.

Between the trimmed V and J ends, which lost 5 bases and 2 bases, there was a span of 13 bases. The CDR3 is 14 residues long. Germline lookup yields CDR1 SEHNR and CDR2 FQNEAQ (reference sequence). The chain links TRBV7-9 to TRBJ2-7; D could derive from TRBD1 or TRBD2 (5 bases each). The receptor comes from a man aged 18 to 30 with HIV. This material consisted of unsorted PBMCs, taken 0.2 years before starting antiretroviral therapy. The DNA of the CDR3 is TGTGCCAGCAGCACTCCCGGGACGGCCTACGAGCAGTACTTC. This encodes CASSTPGTAYEQYF.